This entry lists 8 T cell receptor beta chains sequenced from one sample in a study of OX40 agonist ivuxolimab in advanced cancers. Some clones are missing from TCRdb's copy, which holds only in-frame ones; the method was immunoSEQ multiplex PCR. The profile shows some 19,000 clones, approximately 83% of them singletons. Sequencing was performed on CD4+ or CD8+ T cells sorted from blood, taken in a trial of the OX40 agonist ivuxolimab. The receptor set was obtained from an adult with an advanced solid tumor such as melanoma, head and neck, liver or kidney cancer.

The CDR3 here is CAWSVTPTSADTQYF. The CDR3 DNA follows: TGTGCCTGGAGTGTCACCCCCACAAGCGCAGATACGCAGTATTTT. The gene calls are TRBV30 and TRBJ2-3; unclear D gene. The CDR3 spans 15 residues. V was shortened by 0 bases and J by 4 bases, with 14 bases between the two germline ends. Germline CDR1 and CDR2: GTSNPN and SVGIG (reference sequence).

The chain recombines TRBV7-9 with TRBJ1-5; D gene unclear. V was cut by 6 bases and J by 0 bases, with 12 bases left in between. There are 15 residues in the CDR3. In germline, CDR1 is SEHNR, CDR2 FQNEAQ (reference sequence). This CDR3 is CASSSGLYSNQPQHF. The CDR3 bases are TGTGCCAGCAGTTCCGGACTGTATAGCAATCAGCCCCAGCATTTT.

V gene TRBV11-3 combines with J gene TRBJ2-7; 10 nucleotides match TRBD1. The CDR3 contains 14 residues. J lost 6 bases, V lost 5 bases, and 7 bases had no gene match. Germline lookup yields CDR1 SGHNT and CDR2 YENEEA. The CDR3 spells CASSLHRTGGEQYF. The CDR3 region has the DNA TGTGCCAGCAGCCTCCATCGGACAGGGGGCGAGCAGTACTTC. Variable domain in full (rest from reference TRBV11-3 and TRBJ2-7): EAGVVQSPRYKIIEKKQPVAFWCNPISGHNTLYWYLQNLGQGPELLIRYENEEAVDDSQLPKDRFSAERLKGVDSTLKIQPAELGDSAVYLCASSLHRTGGEQYFGPGTRLTVT.

The CDR3 sequence: CASSVGAAANYGYTF. The DNA of the CDR3 is TGTGCCAGCAGCGTAGGTGCGGCGGCCAACTATGGCTACACCTTC. The chain is built from TRBV9 and TRBJ1-2; the D is unclear. Germline CDR1 and CDR2: SGDLS and YYNGEE. Trimming took off 0 bases at V and 2 bases at J, with 11 bases between the two ends. The CDR3 is 15 residues long.

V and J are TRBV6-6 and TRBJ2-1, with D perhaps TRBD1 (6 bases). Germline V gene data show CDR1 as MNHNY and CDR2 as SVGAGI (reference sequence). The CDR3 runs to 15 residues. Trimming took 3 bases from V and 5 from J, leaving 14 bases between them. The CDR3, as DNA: TGTGCCAGCAGTTATTCACAGGGACCCCACAATGAGCAGTTCTTC. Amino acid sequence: CASSYSQGPHNEQFF.

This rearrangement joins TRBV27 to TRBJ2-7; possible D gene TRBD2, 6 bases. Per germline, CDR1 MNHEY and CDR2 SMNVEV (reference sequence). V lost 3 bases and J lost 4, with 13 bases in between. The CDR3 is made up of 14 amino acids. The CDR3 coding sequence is TGTGCCAGCAGTTTGGACAACGGGGGTTACGAGCAGTACTTC. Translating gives CASSLDNGGYEQYF.

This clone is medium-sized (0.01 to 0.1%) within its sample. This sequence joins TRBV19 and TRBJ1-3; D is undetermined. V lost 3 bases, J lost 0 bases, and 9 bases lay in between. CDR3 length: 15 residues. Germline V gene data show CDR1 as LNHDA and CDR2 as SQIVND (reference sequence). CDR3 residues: CASSITPSSGNTIYF. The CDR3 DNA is TGTGCCAGTAGTATTACCCCGAGCTCTGGAAACACCATATATTTT.

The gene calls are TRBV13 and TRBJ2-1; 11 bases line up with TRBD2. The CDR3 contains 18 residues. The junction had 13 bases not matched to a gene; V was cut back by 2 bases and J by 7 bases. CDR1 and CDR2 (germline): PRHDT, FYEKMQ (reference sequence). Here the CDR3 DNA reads TGTGCCAGCAGCTTAACTGGGATAATAGCGGGGGGGCTTAATGAGCAGTTCTTC. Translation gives CASSLTGIIAGGLNEQFF.